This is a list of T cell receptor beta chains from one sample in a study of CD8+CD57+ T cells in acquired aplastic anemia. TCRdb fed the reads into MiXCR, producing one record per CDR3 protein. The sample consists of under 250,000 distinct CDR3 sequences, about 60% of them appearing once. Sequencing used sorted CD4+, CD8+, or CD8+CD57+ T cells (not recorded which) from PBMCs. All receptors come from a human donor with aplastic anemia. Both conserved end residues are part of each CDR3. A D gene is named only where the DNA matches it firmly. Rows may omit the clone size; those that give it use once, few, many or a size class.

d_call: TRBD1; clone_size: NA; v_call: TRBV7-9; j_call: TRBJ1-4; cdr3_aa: CASSFGTGVLVAKLFF; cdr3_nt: TGTGCCAGCAGCTTTGGGACAGGGGTTTTGGTGGCAAAACTGTTTTTT
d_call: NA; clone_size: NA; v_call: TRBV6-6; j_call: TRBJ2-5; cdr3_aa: CASRGDGQETQYF; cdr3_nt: TGTGCCAGCAGGGGGGACGGGCAAGAGACCCAGTACTTC
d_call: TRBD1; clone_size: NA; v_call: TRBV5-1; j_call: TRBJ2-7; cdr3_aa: CASSLRTGPPYEQYF; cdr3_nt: TGCGCCAGCAGCCTCCGGACAGGGCCCCCCTACGAGCAGTACTTC
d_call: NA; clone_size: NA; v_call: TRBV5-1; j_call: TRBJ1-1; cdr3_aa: CASSWTRRTEAFF; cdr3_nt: TGCGCCAGCAGCTGGACACGTCGCACTGAAGCTTTCTTT
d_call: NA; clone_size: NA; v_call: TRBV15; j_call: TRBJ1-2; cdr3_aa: CATSSDRGPGYGYTF; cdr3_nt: TGTGCCACCAGCAGCGATCGTGGACCAGGCTATGGCTACACCTTC
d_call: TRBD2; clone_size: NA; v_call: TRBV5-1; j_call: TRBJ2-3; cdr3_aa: CASSTTSGTTLWDTQYF; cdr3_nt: TGCGCCAGCAGCACCACTAGCGGGACCACTTTATGGGATACGCAGTATTTT
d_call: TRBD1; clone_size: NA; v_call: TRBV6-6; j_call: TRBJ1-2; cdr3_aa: CASSYQGANGYTF; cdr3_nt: TGTGCCAGCAGTTACCAGGGGGCGAATGGCTACACCTTC
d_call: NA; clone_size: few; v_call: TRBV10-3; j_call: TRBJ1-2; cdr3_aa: CAISEVQLANYGYTF; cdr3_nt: TGTGCCATCAGTGAGGTTCAGTTAGCTAACTATGGCTACACCTTC
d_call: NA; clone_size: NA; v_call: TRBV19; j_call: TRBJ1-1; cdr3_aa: CASRKEQANTEAFF; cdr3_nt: TGTGCCAGTAGGAAGGAACAGGCGAACACTGAAGCTTTCTTT
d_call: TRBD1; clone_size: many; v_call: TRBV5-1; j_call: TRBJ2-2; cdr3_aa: CASSVRTGEDGELFF; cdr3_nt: TGCGCCAGCAGCGTACGGACAGGAGAGGACGGGGAGCTGTTTTTT
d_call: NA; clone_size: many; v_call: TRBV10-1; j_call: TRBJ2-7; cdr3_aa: CASTEARDKAYEQYF; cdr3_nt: TGCGCCAGCACCGAAGCCCGGGACAAAGCCTACGAGCAGTACTTC
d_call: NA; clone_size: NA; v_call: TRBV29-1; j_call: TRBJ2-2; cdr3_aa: CSALGEGRTGELFF; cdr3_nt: TGCAGCGCCCTCGGCGAAGGGAGGACCGGGGAGCTGTTTTTT
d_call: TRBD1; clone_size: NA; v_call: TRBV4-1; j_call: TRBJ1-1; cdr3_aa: CASSYQRTGGSEAFF; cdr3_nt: TGCGCCAGCAGCTACCAAAGGACAGGGGGCAGCGAAGCTTTCTTT
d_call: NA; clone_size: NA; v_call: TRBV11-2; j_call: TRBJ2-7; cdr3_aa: CASRRDSHEQYF; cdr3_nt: TGTGCCAGCAGGAGGGACTCCCACGAGCAGTACTTC
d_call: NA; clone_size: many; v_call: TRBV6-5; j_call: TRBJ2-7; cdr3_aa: CASSYSDRSYEQYF; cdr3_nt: TGTGCCAGCAGTTACTCCGACAGGTCCTACGAGCAGTACTTC
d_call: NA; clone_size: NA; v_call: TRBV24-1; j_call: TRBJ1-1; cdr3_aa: CATSDFRGNEAFF; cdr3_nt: TGTGCCACCAGTGATTTTAGGGGGAATGAAGCTTTCTTT
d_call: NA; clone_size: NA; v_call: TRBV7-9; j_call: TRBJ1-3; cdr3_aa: CASRIQGRNTIYF; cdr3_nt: TGTGCCAGCAGAATACAGGGAAGGAACACCATATATTTT
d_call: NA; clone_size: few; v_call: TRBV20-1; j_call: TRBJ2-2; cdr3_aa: CSARVGQSNTGELFF; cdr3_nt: TGCAGTGCTAGAGTAGGACAGTCGAACACCGGGGAGCTGTTTTTT
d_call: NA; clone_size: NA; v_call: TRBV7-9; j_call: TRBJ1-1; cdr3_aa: CASSLLAEAFF; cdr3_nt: TGTGCCAGCAGCTTACTCGCTGAAGCTTTCTTT
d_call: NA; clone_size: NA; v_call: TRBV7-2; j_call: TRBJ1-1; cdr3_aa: CASSLAAASEAFF; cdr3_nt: TGTGCCAGCAGCTTAGCGGCTGCAAGTGAAGCTTTCTTT
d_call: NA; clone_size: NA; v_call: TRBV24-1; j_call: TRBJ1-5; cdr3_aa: CAPGPRYKPQHF; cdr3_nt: TGTGCCCCTGGGCCCAGATACAAGCCCCAGCATTTT
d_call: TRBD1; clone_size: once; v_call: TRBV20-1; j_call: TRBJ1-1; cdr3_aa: CSARGTGLAEAFF; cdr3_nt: TGCAGTGCTAGGGGGACAGGGTTGGCTGAAGCTTTCTTT
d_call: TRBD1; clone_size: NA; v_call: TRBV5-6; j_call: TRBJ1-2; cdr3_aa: CASSLGTGPLGYTF; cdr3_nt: TGTGCCAGCAGCTTGGGGACAGGGCCTCTGGGCTACACCTTC
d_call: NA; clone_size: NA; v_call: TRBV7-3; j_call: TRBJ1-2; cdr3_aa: CASSFSPDNYGYTF; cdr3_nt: TGTGCCAGCAGCTTCTCCCCAGATAACTATGGCTACACCTTC
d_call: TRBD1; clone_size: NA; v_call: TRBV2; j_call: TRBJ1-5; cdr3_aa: CASTTGKSGLVSNQPQHF; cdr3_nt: TGTGCCAGCACGACAGGGAAAAGCGGCTTAGTTAGCAATCAGCCCCAGCATTTT
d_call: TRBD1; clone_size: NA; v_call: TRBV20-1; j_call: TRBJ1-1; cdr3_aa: CSARTGTGYTEAFF; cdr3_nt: TGCAGTGCCAGGACCGGGACAGGGTACACTGAAGCTTTCTTT
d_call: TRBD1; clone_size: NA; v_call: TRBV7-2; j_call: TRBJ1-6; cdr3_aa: CASSQGDRKNSPLHF; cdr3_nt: TGTGCCAGCAGCCAAGGGGACAGGAAGAATTCACCCCTCCACTTT